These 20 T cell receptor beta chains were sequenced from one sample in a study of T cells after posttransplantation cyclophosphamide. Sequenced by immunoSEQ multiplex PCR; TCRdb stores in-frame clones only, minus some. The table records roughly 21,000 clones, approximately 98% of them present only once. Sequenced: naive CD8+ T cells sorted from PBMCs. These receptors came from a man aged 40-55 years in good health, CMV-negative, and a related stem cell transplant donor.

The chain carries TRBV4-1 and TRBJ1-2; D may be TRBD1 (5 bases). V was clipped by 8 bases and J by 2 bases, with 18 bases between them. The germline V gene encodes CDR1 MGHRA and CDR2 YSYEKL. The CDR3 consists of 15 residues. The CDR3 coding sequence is TGCGCCAGCGCCCGCGGACCGGGGGGAAACTATGGCTACACCTTC. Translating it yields CASARGPGGNYGYTF.

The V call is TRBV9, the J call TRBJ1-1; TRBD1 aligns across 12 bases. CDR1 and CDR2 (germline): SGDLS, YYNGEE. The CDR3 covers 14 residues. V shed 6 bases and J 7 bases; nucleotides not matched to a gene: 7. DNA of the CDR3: TGTGCCAGCACCCCGGGACAGGGGGCTGGTGAAGCTTTCTTT. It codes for CASTPGQGAGEAFF.

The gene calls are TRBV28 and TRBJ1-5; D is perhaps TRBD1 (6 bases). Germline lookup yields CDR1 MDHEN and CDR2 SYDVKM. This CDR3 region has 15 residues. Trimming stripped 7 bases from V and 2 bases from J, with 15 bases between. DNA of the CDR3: TGTGCCAGCACCACCTTAGGGGGGGGCAATCAGCCCCAGCATTTT. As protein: CASTTLGGGNQPQHF. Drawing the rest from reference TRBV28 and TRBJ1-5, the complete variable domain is DVKVTQSSRYLVKRTGEKVFLECVQDMDHENMFWYRQDPGLGLRLIYFSYDVKMKEKGDIPEGYSVSREKKERFSLILESASTNQTSMYLCASTTLGGGNQPQHFGDGTRLSIL.

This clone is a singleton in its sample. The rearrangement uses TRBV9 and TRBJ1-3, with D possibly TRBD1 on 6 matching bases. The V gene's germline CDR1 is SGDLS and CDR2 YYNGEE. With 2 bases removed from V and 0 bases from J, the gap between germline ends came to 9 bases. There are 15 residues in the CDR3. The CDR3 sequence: CASSVTGHSGNTIYF. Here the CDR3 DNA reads TGTGCCAGCAGCGTTACAGGGCACTCTGGAAACACCATATATTTT.

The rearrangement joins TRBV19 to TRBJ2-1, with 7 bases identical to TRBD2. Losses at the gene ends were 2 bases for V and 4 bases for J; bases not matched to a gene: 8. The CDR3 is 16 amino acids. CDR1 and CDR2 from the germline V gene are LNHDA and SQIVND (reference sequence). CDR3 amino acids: CASSIPPAGSYNEQFF. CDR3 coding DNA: TGTGCCAGTAGTATACCTCCAGCGGGGTCGTACAATGAGCAGTTCTTC.

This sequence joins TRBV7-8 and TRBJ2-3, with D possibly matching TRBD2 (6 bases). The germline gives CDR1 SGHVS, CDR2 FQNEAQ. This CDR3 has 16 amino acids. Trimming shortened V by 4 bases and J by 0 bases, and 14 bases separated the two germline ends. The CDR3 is CASSYLAEVSTDTQYF. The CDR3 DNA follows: TGTGCCAGCAGCTACTTAGCGGAGGTTAGCACAGATACGCAGTATTTT.

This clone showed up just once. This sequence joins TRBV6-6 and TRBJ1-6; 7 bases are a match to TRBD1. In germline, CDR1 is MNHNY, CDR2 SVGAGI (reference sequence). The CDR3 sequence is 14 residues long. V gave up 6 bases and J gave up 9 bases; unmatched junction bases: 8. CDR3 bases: TGTGCCAGCAGCCTTGACAGGGACGGTTCACCCCTCCACTTT. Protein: CASSLDRDGSPLHF.

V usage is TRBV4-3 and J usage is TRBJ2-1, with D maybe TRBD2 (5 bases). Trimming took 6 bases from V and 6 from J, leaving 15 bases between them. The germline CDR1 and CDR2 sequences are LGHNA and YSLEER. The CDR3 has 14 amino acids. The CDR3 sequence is CASSKRASINEQFF. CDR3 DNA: TGCGCCAGCAGTAAAAGGGCTAGCATCAATGAGCAGTTCTTC.

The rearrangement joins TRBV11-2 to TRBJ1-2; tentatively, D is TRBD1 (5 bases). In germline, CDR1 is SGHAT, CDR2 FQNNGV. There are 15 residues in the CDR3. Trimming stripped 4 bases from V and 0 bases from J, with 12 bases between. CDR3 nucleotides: TGTGCCAGCAGCTCTGACAGACTTCCTAACTATGGCTACACCTTC. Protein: CASSSDRLPNYGYTF. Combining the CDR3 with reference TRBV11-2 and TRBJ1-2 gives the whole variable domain EAGVAQSPRYKIIEKRQSVAFWCNPISGHATLYWYQQILGQGPKLLIQFQNNGVVDDSQLPKDRFSAERLKGVDSTLKIQPAKLEDSAVYLCASSSDRLPNYGYTFGSGTRLTVV.

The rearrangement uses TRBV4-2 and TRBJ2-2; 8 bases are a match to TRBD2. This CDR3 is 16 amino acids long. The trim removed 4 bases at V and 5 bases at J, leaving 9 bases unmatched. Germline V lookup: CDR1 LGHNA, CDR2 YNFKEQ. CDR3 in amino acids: CASSLTAGEVTGELFF. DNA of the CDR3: TGTGCCAGCAGCCTAACAGCGGGAGAGGTAACCGGGGAGCTGTTTTTT.

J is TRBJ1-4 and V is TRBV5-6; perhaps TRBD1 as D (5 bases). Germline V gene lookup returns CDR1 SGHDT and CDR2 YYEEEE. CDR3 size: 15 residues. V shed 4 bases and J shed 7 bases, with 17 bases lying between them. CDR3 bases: TGTGCCAGCAGCCCACCACAGGCTTTTGGTGAAAAACTGTTTTTT. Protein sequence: CASSPPQAFGEKLFF. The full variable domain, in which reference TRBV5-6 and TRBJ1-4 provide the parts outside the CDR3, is DAGVTQSPTHLIKTRGQQVTLRCSPKSGHDTVSWYQQALGQGPQFIFQYYEEEERQRGNFPDRFSGHQFPNYSSELNVNALLLGDSALYLCASSPPQAFGEKLFFGSGTQLSVL.

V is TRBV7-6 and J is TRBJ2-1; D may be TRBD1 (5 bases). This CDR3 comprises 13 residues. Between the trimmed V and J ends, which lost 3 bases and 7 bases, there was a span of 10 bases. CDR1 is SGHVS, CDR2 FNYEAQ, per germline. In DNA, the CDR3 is TGTGCCAGCAGCTTGACGAACAGGAATGAGCAGTTCTTC. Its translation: CASSLTNRNEQFF.

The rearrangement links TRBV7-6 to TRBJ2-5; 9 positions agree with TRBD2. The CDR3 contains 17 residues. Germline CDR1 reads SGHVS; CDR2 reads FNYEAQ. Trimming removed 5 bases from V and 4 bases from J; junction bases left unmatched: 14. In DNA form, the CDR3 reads TGTGCCAGCAGCCCTACCTATGGGCGGGAGGGCTCAGAGACCCAGTACTTC. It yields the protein CASSPTYGREGSETQYF.

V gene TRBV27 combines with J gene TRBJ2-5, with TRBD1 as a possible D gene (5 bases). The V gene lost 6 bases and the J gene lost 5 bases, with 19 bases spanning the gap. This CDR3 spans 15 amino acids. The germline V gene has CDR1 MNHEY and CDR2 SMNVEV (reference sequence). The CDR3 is CASSAGPGFSETQYF. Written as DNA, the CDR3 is TGTGCCAGCAGCGCCGGTCCAGGGTTCTCTGAGACCCAGTACTTC.

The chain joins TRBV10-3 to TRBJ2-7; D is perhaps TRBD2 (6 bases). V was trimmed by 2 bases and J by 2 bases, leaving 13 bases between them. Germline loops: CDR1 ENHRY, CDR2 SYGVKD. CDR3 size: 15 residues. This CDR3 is CAISETHRGTYEQYF. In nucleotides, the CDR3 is TGTGCCATCAGTGAGACCCACCGGGGGACCTACGAGCAGTACTTC.

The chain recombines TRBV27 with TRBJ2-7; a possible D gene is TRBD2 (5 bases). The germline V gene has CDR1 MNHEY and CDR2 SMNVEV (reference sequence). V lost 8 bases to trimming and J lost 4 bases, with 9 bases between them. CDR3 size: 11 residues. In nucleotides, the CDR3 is TGTGCCAGCCTCCGAGGGTACGAGCAGTACTTC. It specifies CASLRGYEQYF.

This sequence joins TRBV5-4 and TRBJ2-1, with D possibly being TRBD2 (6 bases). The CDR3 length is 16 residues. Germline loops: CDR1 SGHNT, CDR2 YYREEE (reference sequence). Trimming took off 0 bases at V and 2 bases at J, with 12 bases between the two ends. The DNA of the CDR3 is TGTGCCAGCAGCTTGGCCAATGCGGGGCCCTACAATGAGCAGTTCTTC. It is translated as CASSLANAGPYNEQFF.

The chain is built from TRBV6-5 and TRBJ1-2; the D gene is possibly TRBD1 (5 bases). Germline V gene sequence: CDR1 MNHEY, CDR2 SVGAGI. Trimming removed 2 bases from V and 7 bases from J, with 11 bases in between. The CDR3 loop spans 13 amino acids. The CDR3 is CASSYGRGVGYTF. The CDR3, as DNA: TGTGCCAGCAGTTACGGACGGGGGGTTGGCTACACCTTC.

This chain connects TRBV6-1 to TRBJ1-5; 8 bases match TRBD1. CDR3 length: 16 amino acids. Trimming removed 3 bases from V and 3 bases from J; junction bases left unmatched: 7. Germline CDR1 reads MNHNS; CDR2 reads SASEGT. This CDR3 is CASSDLGRGHNQPQHF. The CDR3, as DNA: TGTGCCAGCAGTGATCTGGGCAGGGGGCACAATCAGCCCCAGCATTTT.

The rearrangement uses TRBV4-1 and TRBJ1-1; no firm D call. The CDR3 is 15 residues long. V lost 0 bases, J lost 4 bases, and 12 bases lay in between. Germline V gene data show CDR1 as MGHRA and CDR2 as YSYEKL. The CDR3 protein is CASSQERELATEAFF. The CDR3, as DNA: TGCGCCAGCAGCCAAGAGCGGGAGTTGGCCACTGAAGCTTTCTTT.